A selection of T cell receptor beta chains follows, all from one sample in a study of blood T cell repertoires in COVID-19. Using immunoSEQ multiplex PCR, the repertoire was profiled, and TCRdb retains in-frame clones only, with some absent. The sample lists about 220,000 clones, roughly four fifths occurring once. The specimen was peripheral blood. The source is an older woman with acute or convalescent COVID-19. Both conserved end residues are part of each CDR3. Each record gives: J gene, D gene, V gene, clone size, CDR3 protein, CDR3 DNA. D genes are given only for firm matches. Some rows mark clone size as missing; the rest say once, few, many or name a class of expanded clone.

TRBJ2-1	.	TRBV29-1	once	CSVDQGRVAYNEQFF	TGCAGCGTTGATCAGGGTCGGGTCGCCTACAATGAGCAGTTCTTC
TRBJ2-7	.	TRBV25-1	.	CASSKELYEQYF	TGTGCCAGCAGTAAAGAACTGTACGAGCAGTACTTC
TRBJ2-5	TRBD1	TRBV28	.	CASSPQGAQETQYF	TGTGCCAGCAGTCCCCAGGGGGCGCAAGAGACCCAGTACTTC
TRBJ2-1	TRBD2	TRBV14	.	CASSQVLTYAGVYNEQFF	TGTGCCAGCAGCCAAGTCTTAACCTACGCGGGGGTGTACAATGAGCAGTTCTTC
TRBJ1-3	.	TRBV29-1	.	CSVLPGDGNTIYF	TGCAGCGTCCTCCCGGGGGATGGAAACACCATATATTTT
TRBJ2-5	TRBD2	TRBV4-1	.	CASSQGVGGETQYF	TGCGCCAGCAGCCAAGGGGTCGGGGGGGAGACCCAGTACTTC
TRBJ1-4	.	TRBV10-3	.	CAISESDPNEKLFF	TGTGCCATCAGTGAAAGCGATCCTAATGAAAAACTGTTTTTT
TRBJ2-6	TRBD2	TRBV6-2/TRBV6-3	.	CASSYRSGGSSGANVLTF	TGTGCCAGCAGTTACAGATCCGGGGGGAGCTCTGGGGCCAACGTCCTGACTTTC
TRBJ1-3	.	TRBV4-2	.	CASSRQEGDGNTIYF	TGTGCCAGCAGCCGGCAAGAGGGAGATGGAAACACCATATATTTT
TRBJ1-6	.	TRBV3-1/TRBV3-2	.	CASSQEPLGPLHF	TGTGCCAGCAGCCAAGAGCCCCTAGGACCCCTCCACTTT
TRBJ1-2	.	TRBV4-2	.	CASSQENRRANYGYTF	TGTGCCAGCAGCCAAGAAAACAGGCGAGCTAACTATGGCTACACCTTC
TRBJ1-2	TRBD1	TRBV28	.	CASSSQGSGYGYTF	TGTGCCAGCAGTTCACAGGGGTCGGGCTATGGCTACACCTTC
TRBJ1-1	.	TRBV5-5	.	CASSSGVDRSKAFF	TGTGCCAGCAGTTCCGGGGTCGATCGGTCTAAAGCTTTCTTT
TRBJ1-6	.	TRBV4-3	.	CASSQDQTGQGSPLHF	TGCGCCAGCAGCCAAGATCAAACAGGGCAAGGATCACCCCTCCACTTT
TRBJ1-4	.	TRBV7-9	.	CASSSYGGTNEKLFF	TGTGCCAGCAGCTCCTACGGGGGGACTAATGAAAAACTGTTTTTT
TRBJ2-1	.	TRBV4-2	.	CASSQDRGSSYNEQFF	TGTGCCAGCAGCCAAGATCGGGGGAGCTCCTACAATGAGCAGTTCTTC
TRBJ1-5	.	TRBV4-1	few	CASSQASGGNQPQHF	TGCGCCAGCAGCCAAGCCTCTGGAGGCAATCAGCCCCAGCATTTT
TRBJ1-1	TRBD1	TRBV12-3/TRBV12-4	.	CAPRTGRNTEAFF	TGTGCCCCCCGGACAGGGCGGAACACTGAAGCTTTCTTT
TRBJ2-5	TRBD2	TRBV4-1	.	CASSQDGRGGLQETQYF	TGCGCCAGCAGCCAAGACGGGCGGGGGGGCCTCCAAGAGACCCAGTACTTC
TRBJ1-1	.	TRBV29-1	few	CSVEQGGGTEAFF	TGCAGCGTTGAACAGGGCGGGGGCACTGAAGCTTTCTTT
TRBJ1-2	.	TRBV19	.	CATKKAGTQSNYGYTF	TGTGCCACGAAAAAGGCAGGGACACAATCTAACTATGGCTACACCTTC
TRBJ1-2	TRBD1	TRBV6-1	.	CASSELGQGPYYGYTF	TGTGCCAGCAGTGAACTGGGACAGGGTCCGTACTATGGCTACACCTTC
TRBJ1-1	.	TRBV5-1	.	CASSSQFFTNTEAFF	TGCGCCAGCAGCTCACAGTTCTTTACGAACACTGAAGCTTTCTTT
TRBJ1-5	.	TRBV7-9	few	CASSLWTARSNQPQHF	TGTGCCAGCAGCTTGTGGACTGCTAGGAGCAATCAGCCCCAGCATTTT
TRBJ1-6	TRBD1	TRBV5-1	.	CASSPTDRSSYNSPLHF	TGCGCCAGCAGCCCAACGGACAGGAGCTCCTATAATTCACCCCTCCACTTT
TRBJ2-5	.	TRBV7-2	.	CASTFRGAETQYF	TGTGCCAGCACCTTTCGTGGGGCAGAGACCCAGTACTTC
TRBJ2-3	TRBD2	TRBV7-9	few	CASSLGGGRGTLDTQYF	TGTGCCAGCAGCTTAGGAGGAGGGCGGGGGACGCTAGATACGCAGTATTTT
TRBJ2-5	TRBD1	TRBV5-4	.	CASSYDRGETQYF	TGTGCCAGCAGTTACGACAGGGGGGAGACCCAGTACTTC
TRBJ2-7	.	TRBV6-5	.	CASSSEPRGYEQYF	TGTGCCAGCAGCTCAGAACCCCGGGGCTACGAGCAGTACTTC
TRBJ1-2	TRBD1	TRBV15	.	CATSRDLGQGRYGYTF	TGTGCCACCAGCAGAGATCTGGGACAGGGGAGATATGGGTACACCTTC
TRBJ2-4	.	TRBV29-1	few	CSVESDRGAKNIQYF	TGCAGCGTTGAATCTGATAGAGGAGCCAAAAACATTCAGTACTTC
TRBJ1-2	TRBD1	TRBV11-2	few	CASSSGQGASNYGYTF	TGTGCCAGCAGCTCGGGACAGGGGGCCTCTAACTATGGCTACACCTTC
TRBJ2-5	.	TRBV2	few	CASTFGRGRETQYF	TGTGCCAGCACCTTCGGTAGGGGGAGAGAGACCCAGTACTTC
TRBJ1-4	TRBD1	TRBV5-5	.	CASSYHPSAGGLEREKLFF	TGTGCCAGCAGCTACCATCCCTCGGCAGGGGGCCTGGAGCGGGAAAAACTGTTTTTT
TRBJ2-6	.	TRBV10-3	once	CAISESGRSTSGANVLTF	TGTGCCATCAGTGAGTCGGGCAGGTCGACCTCTGGGGCCAACGTCCTGACTTTC
TRBJ1-4	.	TRBV7-2	.	CASSISGVANEKLFF	TGTGCCAGCAGCATCTCAGGGGTGGCTAATGAAAAACTGTTTTTT
TRBJ1-2	TRBD1	TRBV6-2/TRBV6-3	.	CASSYRTGALDYGYTF	TGTGCCAGCAGTTACCGGACAGGGGCTTTGGACTATGGCTACACCTTC
TRBJ2-7	TRBD2	TRBV2	.	CASRRDYTYEQYF	TGTGCCAGCAGGCGGGACTATACCTACGAGCAGTACTTC
TRBJ1-2	TRBD1	TRBV7-9	.	CASSLGQGAGYGYTF	TGTGCCAGCTCTTTGGGACAGGGGGCCGGCTATGGCTACACCTTC
TRBJ2-5	TRBD1	TRBV3-1/TRBV3-2	.	CASSPYRGKTQYF	TGTGCCAGCAGCCCATACAGGGGTAAGACCCAGTACTTC
TRBJ1-2	.	TRBV15	.	CATSRMSDTQYGYTF	TGTGCCACCAGCAGAATGTCGGACACCCAGTATGGCTACACCTTC
TRBJ1-4	TRBD1	TRBV18	once	CASSPPGTGGPGEKLFF	TGTGCCAGCTCACCACCGGGGACAGGGGGCCCAGGAGAAAAACTGTTTTTT
TRBJ2-7	.	TRBV20-1	.	CSARDSYEQYF	TGCAGTGCTCGGGACTCCTACGAGCAGTACTTC
TRBJ2-5	TRBD2	TRBV7-2	.	CASSSHPIAGQQETQYF	TGTGCCAGCAGCTCCCACCCTATAGCGGGGCAACAAGAGACCCAGTACTTC
TRBJ1-1	.	TRBV6-5	.	CASSPRTANTEAFF	TGTGCCAGCAGTCCTAGGACAGCCAACACTGAAGCTTTCTTT
TRBJ1-1	.	TRBV19	.	CASSISPMNTEAFF	TGTGCCAGTAGTATAAGCCCAATGAACACTGAAGCTTTCTTT
TRBJ1-2	.	TRBV4-3	.	CASSQESDGRGYTF	TGCGCCAGCAGCCAAGAATCTGACGGGAGGGGCTACACCTTC
TRBJ1-5	.	TRBV27	.	CASSLKGVGLAWDQPQHF	TGTGCCAGCAGTTTAAAAGGTGTGGGACTCGCTTGGGATCAGCCCCAGCATTTT
TRBJ1-3	.	TRBV5-1	.	CASSNPGTGNTIYF	TGCGCCAGCAGCAACCCAGGGACTGGAAACACCATATATTTT
TRBJ1-5	TRBD1	TRBV3-1/TRBV3-2	.	CASSQGGQPNQPQHF	TGTGCCAGCAGCCAAGGGGGACAGCCCAATCAGCCCCAGCATTTT
TRBJ2-2	TRBD1	TRBV7-8	.	CASSILGGLTGELFF	TGTGCCAGCAGCATCCTAGGGGGCCTGACCGGGGAGCTGTTTTTT
TRBJ1-5	.	TRBV19	.	CASSTTENSNQPQHF	TGTGCCAGTAGTACAACAGAAAATAGCAATCAGCCCCAGCATTTT
TRBJ1-2	TRBD1	TRBV28	.	CASSFWAQTGSYGYTF	TGTGCCAGCAGTTTTTGGGCACAGACAGGGAGTTATGGCTACACCTTC
TRBJ2-1	.	TRBV9	few	CASSVGGTSYNEQFF	TGTGCCAGCAGCGTAGGAGGGACATCCTACAATGAGCAGTTCTTC
TRBJ1-4	.	TRBV18	.	CASSPSAGVGLFF	TGTGCCAGCTCACCCTCAGCGGGTGTCGGTCTGTTTTTT
TRBJ2-7	.	TRBV7-2	.	CASSLGRFYEQYF	TGTGCCAGCAGCTTAGGCAGGTTCTACGAGCAGTACTTC
TRBJ1-4	.	TRBV7-9	.	CASSSARRATNEKLFF	TGTGCCAGCAGCTCCGCCAGGCGAGCAACTAATGAAAAACTGTTTTTT